The rows below give T cell receptor beta chains drawn from one sample of a study of T cell repertoires in cytomegalovirus infection. TCRdb re-called the reads through MiXCR, storing one row per CDR3 protein. The table has about 130,000 distinct CDR3 sequences, under 30% seen once. Their specific antigens are unknown. Source material: PBMCs, sequenced either directly or after in vitro stimulation (not recorded which). The receptors originated from a human donor in good health (CMV status not recorded). Some clones in this sample may be carry-over from other donors' samples. CDR3s include the opening cysteine and the closing phenylalanine or tryptophan. The D gene is left open where the match is weak. For some rows the clone size is stated as once, few or many, or as a class when expanded; others skip it.

clone size	D gene	V gene	CDR3 length	J gene	CDR3 protein	CDR3 DNA
NA	TRBD2	TRBV6-9	15	TRBJ2-3	CASSYSGLVTDTQYF	TGTGCCAGCAGTTATTCGGGACTAGTAACAGATACGCAGTATTTT
NA	TRBD2	TRBV11-3	16	TRBJ2-3	CASESWGTSDADTQYF	TGTGCCAGCGAAAGCTGGGGAACTAGCGACGCAGATACGCAGTATTTT
NA	NA	TRBV2	14	TRBJ2-2	CASSGRRNTGELFF	TGTGCCAGCAGTGGAAGGAGGAACACCGGGGAGCTGTTTTTT
NA	NA	TRBV11-2	12	TRBJ2-2	CASSLVGGELFF	TGTGCCAGCAGCTTAGTTGGCGGGGAGCTGTTTTTT
few	TRBD2	TRBV6-2/TRBV6-3	19	TRBJ2-1	CASSQRLAGVLSSYNEQFF	TGTGCCAGCAGTCAACGACTAGCGGGGGTCTTGAGCTCCTACAATGAGCAGTTCTTC
many	NA	TRBV28	16	TRBJ2-7	CASIDGGGGFSYEQYF	TGTGCCAGCATCGACGGAGGGGGAGGCTTCTCCTACGAGCAGTACTTC
NA	NA	TRBV13	15	TRBJ2-3	CASSSRTTSADTQYF	TGTGCCAGCAGCTCCCGGACGACCTCGGCGGATACGCAGTATTTT
many	NA	TRBV28	14	TRBJ2-3	CASSQQGSTDTQYF	TGTGCCAGCAGCCAGCAGGGCAGCACAGATACGCAGTATTTT
few	NA	TRBV7-2	12	TRBJ2-7	CASSFFDREQYF	TGTGCCAGCAGCTTCTTCGATCGCGAGCAGTACTTC
NA	NA	TRBV12-3/TRBV12-4	15	TRBJ2-3	CASSLNQGGTDTQYF	TGTGCCAGCAGTTTAAACCAGGGTGGCACAGATACGCAGTATTTT
NA	NA	TRBV20-1	14	TRBJ2-3	CSAKLTESTDTQYF	TGCAGTGCTAAATTGACGGAGAGCACAGATACGCAGTATTTT
many	NA	TRBV11-2	13	TRBJ1-5	CASSLESAQPQHF	TGTGCCAGCAGCTTAGAATCGGCTCAGCCCCAGCATTTT
NA	TRBD2	TRBV6-1	15	TRBJ2-7	CASSGTGLAVYEQYF	TGTGCCAGCAGTGGAACGGGACTAGCAGTCTACGAGCAGTACTTC
many	NA	TRBV19	16	TRBJ1-6	CASSIEGTLYNSPLHF	TGTGCCAGTAGTATAGAGGGGACACTTTATAATTCACCCCTCCACTTT
NA	TRBD2	TRBV6-4	15	TRBJ2-2	CASSSGLAGSGELFF	TGTGCCAGCAGCTCGGGACTAGCGGGAAGCGGGGAGCTGTTTTTT
NA	NA	TRBV28	12	TRBJ1-2	CASSTSNYGYTF	TGTGCCAGCAGCACGAGTAACTATGGCTACACCTTC
NA	TRBD2	TRBV4-1	18	TRBJ2-1	CASSQDEKRESSYNEQFF	TGCGCCAGCAGCCAAGATGAGAAGCGGGAGAGCTCCTACAATGAGCAGTTCTTC
many	NA	TRBV29-1	12	TRBJ1-2	CSVDKDGYGYTF	TGCAGCGTTGATAAGGACGGATATGGCTACACCTTC